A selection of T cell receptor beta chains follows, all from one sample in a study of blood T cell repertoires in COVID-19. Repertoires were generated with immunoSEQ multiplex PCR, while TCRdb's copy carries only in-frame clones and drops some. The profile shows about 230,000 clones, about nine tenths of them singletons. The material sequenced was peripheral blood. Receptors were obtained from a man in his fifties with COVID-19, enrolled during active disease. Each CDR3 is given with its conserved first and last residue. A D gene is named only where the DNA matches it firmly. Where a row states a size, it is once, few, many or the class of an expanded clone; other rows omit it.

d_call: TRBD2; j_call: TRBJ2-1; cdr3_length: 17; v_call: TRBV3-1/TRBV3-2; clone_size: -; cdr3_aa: CASRKGTSGREGNEQFF; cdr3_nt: TGTGCCAGCAGAAAAGGGACTAGCGGGAGAGAGGGTAATGAGCAGTTCTTC
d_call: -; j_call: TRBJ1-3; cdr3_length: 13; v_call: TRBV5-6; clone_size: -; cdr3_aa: CASQLFSGNTIYF; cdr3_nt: TGTGCCAGCCAATTGTTCTCTGGAAACACCATATATTTT
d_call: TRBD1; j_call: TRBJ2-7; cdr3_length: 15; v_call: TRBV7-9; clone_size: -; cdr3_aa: CASSFSDRGPHEQYF; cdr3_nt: TGTGCCAGCAGCTTCTCGGACAGGGGGCCCCACGAGCAGTACTTC
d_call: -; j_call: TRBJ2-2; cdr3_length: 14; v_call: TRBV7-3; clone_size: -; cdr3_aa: CASSSGQNTGELFF; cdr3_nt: TGTGCCAGCAGCTCGGGACAGAACACCGGGGAGCTGTTTTTT
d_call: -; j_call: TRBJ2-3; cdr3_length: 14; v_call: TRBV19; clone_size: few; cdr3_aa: CASSIFSRPDTQYF; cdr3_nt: TGTGCCAGTAGTATTTTTTCCAGGCCAGATACGCAGTATTTT
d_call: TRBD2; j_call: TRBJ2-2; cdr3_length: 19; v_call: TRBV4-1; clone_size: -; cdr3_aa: CASSQEGTSGSLNTGELFF; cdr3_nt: TGCGCCAGCAGCCAAGAGGGTACTAGCGGGAGTCTGAACACCGGGGAGCTGTTTTTT
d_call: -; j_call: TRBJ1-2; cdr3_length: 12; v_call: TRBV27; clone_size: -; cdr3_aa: CASSPSNYGYTF; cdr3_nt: TGTGCCAGCAGTCCGTCTAACTATGGCTACACCTTC
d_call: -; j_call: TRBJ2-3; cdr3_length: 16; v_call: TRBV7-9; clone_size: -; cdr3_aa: CASSLIRGTFTDTQYF; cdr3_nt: TGTGCCAGCAGCTTGATCCGAGGGACTTTCACAGATACGCAGTATTTT
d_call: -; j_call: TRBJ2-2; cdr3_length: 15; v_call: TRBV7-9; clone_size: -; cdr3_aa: CASSPQGSNTGELFF; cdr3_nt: TGTGCCAGCAGCCCACAGGGCTCGAACACCGGGGAGCTGTTTTTT
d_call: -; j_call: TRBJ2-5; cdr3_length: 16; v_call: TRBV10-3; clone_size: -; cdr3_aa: CAISGGGRDVQETQYF; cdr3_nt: TGTGCCATCAGTGGTGGAGGACGGGATGTCCAAGAGACCCAGTACTTC
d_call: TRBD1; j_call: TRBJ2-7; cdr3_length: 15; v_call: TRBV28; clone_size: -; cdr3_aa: CASRPEGQISYEQYF; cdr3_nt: TGTGCCAGCAGACCCGAGGGACAGATTTCCTACGAGCAGTACTTC
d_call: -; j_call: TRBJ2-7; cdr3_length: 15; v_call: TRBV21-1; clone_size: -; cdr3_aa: CASNTEAGYTYEQYF; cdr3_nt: TGTGCCAGCAACACAGAGGCGGGCTACACCTACGAGCAGTACTTC
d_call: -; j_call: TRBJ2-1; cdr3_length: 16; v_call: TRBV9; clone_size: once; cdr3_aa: CASSVEVRGPYNEQFF; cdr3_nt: TGTGCCAGCAGCGTAGAGGTGAGAGGGCCCTACAATGAGCAGTTCTTC
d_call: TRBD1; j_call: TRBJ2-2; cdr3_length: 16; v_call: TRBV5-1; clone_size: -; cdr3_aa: CASSTSGGAKTGELFF; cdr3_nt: TGCGCCAGCAGCACCTCAGGGGGCGCTAAAACCGGGGAGCTGTTTTTT
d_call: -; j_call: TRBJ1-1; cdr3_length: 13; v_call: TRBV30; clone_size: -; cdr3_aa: CAWARSLNTEAFF; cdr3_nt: TGTGCCTGGGCTAGATCCCTGAACACTGAAGCTTTCTTT
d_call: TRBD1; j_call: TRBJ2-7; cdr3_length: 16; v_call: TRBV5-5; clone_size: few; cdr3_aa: CASSLTGTGGFYEQYF; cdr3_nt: TGTGCCAGCAGCCTGACAGGGACAGGGGGCTTTTACGAGCAGTACTTC
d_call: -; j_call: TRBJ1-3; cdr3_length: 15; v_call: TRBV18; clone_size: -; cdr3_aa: CASSPRSDSGNTIYF; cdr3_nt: TGTGCCAGCTCACCACGGAGTGACTCTGGAAACACCATATATTTT
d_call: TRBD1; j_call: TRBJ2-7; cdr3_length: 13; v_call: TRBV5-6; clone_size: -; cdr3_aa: CASSPDRANGQYF; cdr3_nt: TGTGCCAGCAGCCCGGACAGGGCCAACGGGCAGTACTTC
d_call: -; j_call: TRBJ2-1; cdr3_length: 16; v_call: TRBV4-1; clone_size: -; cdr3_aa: CASSQGGAGSYNEQFF; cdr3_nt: TGCGCCAGCAGCCAAGGAGGGGCGGGGTCCTACAATGAGCAGTTCTTC
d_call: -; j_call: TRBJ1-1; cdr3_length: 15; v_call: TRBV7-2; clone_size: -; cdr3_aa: CASSLAASGGTEAFF; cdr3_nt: TGTGCCAGCAGCTTAGCCGCGAGTGGGGGGACTGAAGCTTTCTTT
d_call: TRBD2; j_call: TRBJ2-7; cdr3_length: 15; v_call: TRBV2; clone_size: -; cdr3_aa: CASSRASGLAYEQYF; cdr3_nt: TGTGCCAGCAGCAGAGCTTCGGGACTAGCGTACGAGCAGTACTTC
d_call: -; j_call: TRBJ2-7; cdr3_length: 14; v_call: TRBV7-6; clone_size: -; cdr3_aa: CASSRGASSYEQYF; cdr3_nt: TGTGCCAGCAGCAGGGGCGCTAGCTCCTACGAGCAGTACTTC
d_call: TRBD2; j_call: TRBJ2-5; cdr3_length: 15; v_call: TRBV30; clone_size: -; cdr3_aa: CAWSGLAGDQETQYF; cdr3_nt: TGTGCCTGGAGTGGACTAGCGGGCGATCAAGAGACCCAGTACTTC
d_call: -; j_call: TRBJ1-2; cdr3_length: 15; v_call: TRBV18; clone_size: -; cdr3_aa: CASSPGHQANYGYTF; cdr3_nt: TGTGCCAGCTCACCTGGACACCAGGCGAACTATGGCTACACCTTC
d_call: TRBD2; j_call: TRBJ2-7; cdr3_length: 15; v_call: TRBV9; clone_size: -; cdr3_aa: CASSAGLAGVYEQYF; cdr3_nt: TGTGCCAGCAGCGCAGGACTAGCGGGAGTCTACGAGCAGTACTTC
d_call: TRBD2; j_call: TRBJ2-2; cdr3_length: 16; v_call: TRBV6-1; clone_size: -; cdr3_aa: CASSEGWRETVGELFF; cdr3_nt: TGTGCCAGCAGTGAGGGTTGGCGGGAGACCGTCGGGGAGCTGTTTTTT
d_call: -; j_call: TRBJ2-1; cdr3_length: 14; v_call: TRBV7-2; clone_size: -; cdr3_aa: CASSPGGTSREQFF; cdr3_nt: TGTGCCAGCAGTCCAGGGGGGACGTCGCGTGAGCAGTTCTTC
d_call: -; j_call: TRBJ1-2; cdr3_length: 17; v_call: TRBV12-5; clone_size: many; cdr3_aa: CASGPGGPGHDNYGYTF; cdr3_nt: TGTGCTAGTGGTCCCGGAGGTCCGGGACACGATAACTATGGCTACACCTTC
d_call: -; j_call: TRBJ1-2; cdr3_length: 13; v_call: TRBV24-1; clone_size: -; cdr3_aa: CATSDRVAPGYTF; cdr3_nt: TGTGCCACCAGTGATCGGGTAGCCCCTGGCTACACCTTC
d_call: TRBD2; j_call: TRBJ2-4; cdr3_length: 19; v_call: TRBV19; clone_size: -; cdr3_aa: CASRGGLAGGTLAKNIQYF; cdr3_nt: TGTGCCAGTAGGGGCGGACTAGCGGGGGGAACTCTAGCCAAAAACATTCAGTACTTC
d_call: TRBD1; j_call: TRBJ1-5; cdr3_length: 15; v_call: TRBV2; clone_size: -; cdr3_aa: CASSALGGVGQPQHF; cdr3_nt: TGTGCCAGCAGTGCCTTAGGGGGCGTGGGTCAGCCCCAGCATTTT
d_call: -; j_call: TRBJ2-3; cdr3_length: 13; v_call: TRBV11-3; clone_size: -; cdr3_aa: CASSLQGADTQYF; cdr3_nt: TGTGCCAGCAGCTTACAGGGCGCAGATACGCAGTATTTT